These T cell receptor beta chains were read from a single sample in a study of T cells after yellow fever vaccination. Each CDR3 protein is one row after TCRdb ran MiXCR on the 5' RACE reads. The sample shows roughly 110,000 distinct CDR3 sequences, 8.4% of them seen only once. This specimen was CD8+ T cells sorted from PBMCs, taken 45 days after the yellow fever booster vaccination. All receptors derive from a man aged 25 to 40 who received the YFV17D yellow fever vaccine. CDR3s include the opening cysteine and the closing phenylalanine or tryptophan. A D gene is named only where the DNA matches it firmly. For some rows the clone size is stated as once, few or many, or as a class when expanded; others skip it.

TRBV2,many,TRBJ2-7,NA,TGTGCCAGCAGTGAAACGGCAGGACGGACCTACGAGCAGTACTTC,CASSETAGRTYEQYF
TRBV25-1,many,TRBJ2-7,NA,TGTGCCAGCAGTTGGACAGTCCCGCACGAGCAGTACTTC,CASSWTVPHEQYF
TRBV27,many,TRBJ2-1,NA,TGTGCCAGCAGGGCCGATCTGAGCTCCTACAATGAGCAGTTCTTC,CASRADLSSYNEQFF
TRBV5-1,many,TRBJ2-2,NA,TGCGCCAGCAGCTTCGCGCCCACCGGGGAGCTGTTTTTT,CASSFAPTGELFF
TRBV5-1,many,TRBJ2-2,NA,TGCGCCAGCCCAGTCGATTCGGGGGAGCTGTTTTTT,CASPVDSGELFF
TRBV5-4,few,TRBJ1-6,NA,TGTGCCAGCAGCTTGGAGTGGGGTCGGTCACCCCTCCACTTT,CASSLEWGRSPLHF
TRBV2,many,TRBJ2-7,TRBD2,TGTGCCAGCAGTTCGACTAGCGGGAGAGTTGAGCAGTACTTC,CASSSTSGRVEQYF
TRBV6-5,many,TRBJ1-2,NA,TGTGCCAGCAGTTATGGACATCCCTCCTATGGCTACACCTTC,CASSYGHPSYGYTF
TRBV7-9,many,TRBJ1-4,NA,TGTGCCAGCAGGGGACCCTCGGAGGAAAAACTGTTTTTT,CASRGPSEEKLFF
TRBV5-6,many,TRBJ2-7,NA,TGTGCCAGCACCCCGATGGGGATTTACGAGCAGTACTTC,CASTPMGIYEQYF
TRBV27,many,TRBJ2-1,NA,TGTGCCAGCAGTTTGGCCAGCGGCTCCTACAATGAGCAGTTCTTC,CASSLASGSYNEQFF
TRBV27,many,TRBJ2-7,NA,TGTGCCAGCGCAGAAACCGGGACACCTTCCTACGAGCAGTACTTC,CASAETGTPSYEQYF
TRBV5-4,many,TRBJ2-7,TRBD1,TGTGCCAGCAGCCCGACAGGGAGCGAGCAGTACTTC,CASSPTGSEQYF
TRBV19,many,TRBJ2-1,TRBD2,TGTGCCAGTACCTTACGTAGCGGGACCTACAATGAGCAGTTCTTC,CASTLRSGTYNEQFF
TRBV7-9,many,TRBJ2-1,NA,TGTGCCAGCGCCCAGGGACACAATGAGCAGTTCTTC,CASAQGHNEQFF
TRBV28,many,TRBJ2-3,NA,TGTGCCAGCAGTTTGCCGGATACGCAGTATTTT,CASSLPDTQYF
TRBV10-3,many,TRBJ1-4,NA,TGTGCCATCAGGACTTTGGAGAATGAAAAACTGTTTTTT,CAIRTLENEKLFF
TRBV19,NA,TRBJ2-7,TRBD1,TGTGCCAGTAGTACCGGGACAGGGAACTACGAGCAGTACTTC,CASSTGTGNYEQYF
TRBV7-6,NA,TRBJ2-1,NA,TGTGCCAGCGGCCTTGCCACTTACAATGAGCAGTTCTTC,CASGLATYNEQFF